This TCR beta chain emerged from a study of cytotoxic CD8 clonotypes in ibrutinib-treated CLL. Study-wide results and limits: Against age-matched healthy donors, baseline clonality ran higher and tracked circulating CD8+ T-cell counts. Public clonotypes were uncommon and contracted or stayed stable on treatment.

With regard to this clone: As yet, its antigen is unknown.

Sequencing was performed with immunoSEQ multiplex PCR; in TCRdb, only in-frame clones are kept and a portion is missing. Of under 200,000 clones listed, about 80% are singletons. This CDR3 contains 17 residues. Germline CDR1 is MDHEN and CDR2 is SYDVKM. After removal of 10 bases from V and 1 base from J, the junction contained 14 bases not matched to a gene. The clonotype originates from a human donor with chronic lymphocytic leukemia. This specimen consisted of PBMCs, obtained after 24 months of ibrutinib treatment. V usage is TRBV28 and J usage is TRBJ1-3; TRBD1 matches 9 bases. The CDR3 DNA reads TGTGCCACTTTGACAGGGGGGTTTAAGGGTTCTGGAAACACCATATATTTT. Protein sequence: CATLTGGFKGSGNTIYF.